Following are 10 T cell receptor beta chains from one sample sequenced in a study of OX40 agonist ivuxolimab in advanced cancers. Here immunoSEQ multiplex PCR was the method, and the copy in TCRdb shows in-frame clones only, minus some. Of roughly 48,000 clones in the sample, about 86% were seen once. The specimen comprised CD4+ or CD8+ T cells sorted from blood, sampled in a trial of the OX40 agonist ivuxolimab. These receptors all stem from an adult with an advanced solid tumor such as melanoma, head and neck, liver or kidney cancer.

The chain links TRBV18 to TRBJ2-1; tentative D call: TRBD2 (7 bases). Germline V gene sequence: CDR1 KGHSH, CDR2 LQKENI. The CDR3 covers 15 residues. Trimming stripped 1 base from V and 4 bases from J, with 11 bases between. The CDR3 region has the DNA TGTGCCAGCTCACCACTGGCGGGGGCTTACAATGAGCAGTTCTTC. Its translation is CASSPLAGAYNEQFF.

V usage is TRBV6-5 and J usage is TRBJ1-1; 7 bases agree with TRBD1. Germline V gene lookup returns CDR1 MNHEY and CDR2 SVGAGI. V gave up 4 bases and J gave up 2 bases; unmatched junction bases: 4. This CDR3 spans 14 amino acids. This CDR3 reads CASSSAGGNTEAFF. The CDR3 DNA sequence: TGTGCCAGCAGTTCCGCAGGGGGAAACACTGAAGCTTTCTTT.

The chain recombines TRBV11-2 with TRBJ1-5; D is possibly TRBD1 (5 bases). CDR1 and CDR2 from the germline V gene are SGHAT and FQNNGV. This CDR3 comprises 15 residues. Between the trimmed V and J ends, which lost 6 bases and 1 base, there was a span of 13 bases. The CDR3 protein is CASSSRGSSNQPQHF. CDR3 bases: TGTGCCAGCAGTTCCCGGGGGAGCAGCAATCAGCCCCAGCATTTT.

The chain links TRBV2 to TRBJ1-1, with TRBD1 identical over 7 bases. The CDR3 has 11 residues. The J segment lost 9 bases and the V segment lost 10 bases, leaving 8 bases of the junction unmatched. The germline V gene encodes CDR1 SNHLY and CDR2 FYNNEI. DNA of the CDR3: TGTGCCAACGACAGGGACAGCAAAGCTTTCTTT. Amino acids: CANDRDSKAFF. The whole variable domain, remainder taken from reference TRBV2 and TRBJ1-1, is EPEVTQTPSHQVTQMGQEVILRCVPISNHLYFYWYRQILGQKVEFLVSFYNNEISEKSEIFDDQFSVERPDGSNFTLKIRSTKLEDSAMYFCANDRDSKAFFGQGTRLTVV.

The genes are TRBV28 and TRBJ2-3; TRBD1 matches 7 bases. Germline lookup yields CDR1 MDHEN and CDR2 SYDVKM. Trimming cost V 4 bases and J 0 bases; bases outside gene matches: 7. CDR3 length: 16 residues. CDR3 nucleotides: TGTGCCAGCAGTTCTGCAAGGGACAGAAGCACAGATACGCAGTATTTT. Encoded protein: CASSSARDRSTDTQYF.

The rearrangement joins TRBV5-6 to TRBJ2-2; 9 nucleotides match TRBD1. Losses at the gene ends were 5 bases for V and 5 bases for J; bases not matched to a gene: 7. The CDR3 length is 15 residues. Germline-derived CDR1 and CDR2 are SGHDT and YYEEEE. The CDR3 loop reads CASRPTGGRTGELFF. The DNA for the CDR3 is TGTGCCAGCAGACCTACAGGGGGCAGGACCGGGGAGCTGTTTTTT.

The DNA of the CDR3 is TGTGCCAGCACCCAGGGGAGCTACGGCTACACCTTC. It encodes CASTQGSYGYTF. This sequence joins TRBV6-5 and TRBJ1-2; weak D call: TRBD1 (6 bases). V lost 7 bases and J 8 bases, leaving 14 bases between the germline ends. Germline V gene data show CDR1 as MNHEY and CDR2 as SVGAGI. This CDR3 is built from 12 residues.

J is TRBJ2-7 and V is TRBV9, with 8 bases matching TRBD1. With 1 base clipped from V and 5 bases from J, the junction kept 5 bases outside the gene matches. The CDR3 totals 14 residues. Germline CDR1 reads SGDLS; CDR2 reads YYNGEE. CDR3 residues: CASSVSGGNNEQYF. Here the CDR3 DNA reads TGTGCCAGCAGCGTATCAGGGGGCAACAACGAGCAGTACTTC.

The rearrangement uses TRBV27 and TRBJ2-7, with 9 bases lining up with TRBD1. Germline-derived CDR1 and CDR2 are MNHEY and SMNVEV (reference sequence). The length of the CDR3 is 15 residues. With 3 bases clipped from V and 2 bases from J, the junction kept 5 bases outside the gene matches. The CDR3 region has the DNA TGTGCCAGCAGTTTCGGGACAGGGAAGCCCTACGAGCAGTACTTC. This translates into CASSFGTGKPYEQYF.

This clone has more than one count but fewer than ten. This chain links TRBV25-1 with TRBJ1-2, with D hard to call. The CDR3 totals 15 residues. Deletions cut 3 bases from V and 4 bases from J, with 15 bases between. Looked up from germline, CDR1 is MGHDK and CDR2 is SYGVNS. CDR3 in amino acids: CASSDAQAFFYGYTF. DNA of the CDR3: TGTGCCAGCAGTGACGCGCAGGCCTTTTTCTATGGCTACACCTTC.